This T cell receptor (beta chain) stems from a study of blood T cell repertoires in COVID-19. The overall study: Whether acute or convalescent, the COVID-19 samples came from the United States, Italy and Spain. The cDNA or gDNA used as material had been derived from T cells, B-cell-depleted T cells, or PBMCs.

Study processing details: Amplification of reference gene primers provided the estimated nucleated cell counts. Clones were sequenced by immunoSEQ multiplex PCR, and TCRdb holds only the in-frame ones, with some missing. V and J calls and clone size follow that table, whereas D and trimming were derived from the DNA. In the table there are over 150,000 clones, approximately 85% of which are singletons. The CDR3 is made up of 13 amino acids. Germline V CDR1 and CDR2: MNHEY, SVGAGI. V gave up 11 bases and J gave up 1 base, with 12 bases separating them. The receptor was derived from a man aged 40-55 years with acute or convalescent COVID-19. The chain employs TRBV6-5 and TRBJ1-5; no clear D gene. Material: peripheral blood. CDR3 amino acids: CACRRGSNQPQHF. The DNA for the CDR3 is TGTGCCTGTCGTCGGGGAAGCAATCAGCCCCAGCATTTT.